The rows below give T cell receptor beta chains drawn from one sample of a study of OX40 agonist ivuxolimab in advanced cancers. Libraries were prepared by immunoSEQ multiplex PCR; TCRdb keeps only in-frame clonotypes and omits some of them. Here the sample spans tens of thousands of clones, around 85% being singletons. This sample comprised CD4+ or CD8+ T cells sorted from blood, obtained in a trial of the OX40 agonist ivuxolimab. The receptors were sampled from an adult with an advanced solid tumor such as melanoma, head and neck, liver or kidney cancer. Both conserved end residues are part of each CDR3. Fields, in order: CDR3 DNA, CDR3 protein, V gene, D gene, clone size, J gene. The D gene is left open where the match is weak. Part of the rows lack a size; the others show once, few, many or a class for expanded clones.

TGTGCCACCGTGGGTGGCGGATACGAGCAGTACTTC | CATVGGGYEQYF | TRBV10-3 | - | - | TRBJ2-7
TGTGCCACCGGAGACTCTTCCTTTATGGGGGGCGGCCAGCCCCAGCATTTT | CATGDSSFMGGGQPQHF | TRBV15 | - | - | TRBJ1-5
TGTGCCAGCAGCCGGAAAGGGGAGGCCACTGAAGCTTTCTTT | CASSRKGEATEAFF | TRBV5-6 | - | - | TRBJ1-1
TGCGCCAGCAGCTTGGGGGGAGGGTGGAACACTGAAGCTTTCTTT | CASSLGGGWNTEAFF | TRBV5-1 | - | - | TRBJ1-1
TGTGCCAGCAGGGTAAGGGGTAACACTGAAGCTTTCTTT | CASRVRGNTEAFF | TRBV27 | - | - | TRBJ1-1
TGCGCCAGCAGCTTGAGGGCGGGAGTTTCTGGCGGGGAGCTGTTTTTT | CASSLRAGVSGGELFF | TRBV5-1 | TRBD2 | few | TRBJ2-2
TGTGCCAGTAGTACGACAGGGGTAAATGAAAAACTGTTTTTT | CASSTTGVNEKLFF | TRBV19 | TRBD1 | - | TRBJ1-4
TGTGCCAGCAGCTTAGAGTTCGGGCGACATGGCTACACCTTC | CASSLEFGRHGYTF | TRBV11-2 | - | - | TRBJ1-2
TGTGCCAGCAGTGAAGAGGGAGGGGGAACAAATTCACCCCTCCACTTT | CASSEEGGGTNSPLHF | TRBV2 | - | - | TRBJ1-6
TGTGCCACCAGCAGAGATCGCCCAGGGGCCGGTTCACCCCTCCACTTT | CATSRDRPGAGSPLHF | TRBV15 | - | - | TRBJ1-6
TGCGCCAGCAGCTTGGGGGGGAGCACAGATACGCAGTATTTT | CASSLGGSTDTQYF | TRBV5-1 | - | - | TRBJ2-3
TGTGCCAGCCTAAAGCGGGGGGGAGCCGGTGATACGCAGTATTTT | CASLKRGGAGDTQYF | TRBV2 | TRBD2 | - | TRBJ2-3
TGTGCCTGGAATCGGGGGCAAAACTATGGCTACACCTTC | CAWNRGQNYGYTF | TRBV30 | - | - | TRBJ1-2
TGTGCCAGCATGCCGGGACAGGGGCCTAACTATGGCTACACCTTC | CASMPGQGPNYGYTF | TRBV9 | TRBD1 | - | TRBJ1-2
TGTGCCACCAGCTATGGCTACGAGCAGTACTTC | CATSYGYEQYF | TRBV15 | - | - | TRBJ2-7
TGTGCCAGCTCCCTCAGGGGGTCGGACACCGGGGAGCTGTTTTTT | CASSLRGSDTGELFF | TRBV18 | TRBD1 | - | TRBJ2-2
TGTGCCATCAGGACCGGGACAGGGGGGAGGATGAACACTGAAGCTTTCTTT | CAIRTGTGGRMNTEAFF | TRBV10-3 | TRBD1 | - | TRBJ1-1
TGTGCCAGCAGCTCAGGATTTAGCACAGATACGCAGTATTTT | CASSSGFSTDTQYF | TRBV5-6 | - | - | TRBJ2-3
TGTGCCAGCAGCTTTCGGGGAAGCAATCAGCCCCAGCATTTT | CASSFRGSNQPQHF | TRBV5-6 | - | - | TRBJ1-5
TGTGCCAGCAGCTACCCCGGGCTGAACACTGAAGCTTTCTTT | CASSYPGLNTEAFF | TRBV7-2 | - | - | TRBJ1-1
TGTGCCAGCAGTGAAGCGGCGGCAGGGGGCCCCTATGGCTACACCTTC | CASSEAAAGGPYGYTF | TRBV2 | TRBD1 | - | TRBJ1-2
TGTGCCAGCAGCTTTCGTCGACTAGCGGCCTTAGATACGCAGTATTTT | CASSFRRLAALDTQYF | TRBV5-8 | TRBD2 | - | TRBJ2-3
TGTGCCAGTAGTCTAGCCGGGACAGGACCTGTCTTGGCCCAGTACTTC | CASSLAGTGPVLAQYF | TRBV19 | TRBD1 | - | TRBJ2-5
TGTGCCAGCAGGACCACCGGGAGCTACTACGAGCAGTACTTC | CASRTTGSYYEQYF | TRBV28 | - | few | TRBJ2-7
TGTGCCTGGCGCAGGAGGGGGCTCGACACTGAAGCTTTCTTT | CAWRRRGLDTEAFF | TRBV30 | TRBD1 | - | TRBJ1-1
TGCGCCAGCAGCTTGCGGGGCTACGAGCAGTACTTC | CASSLRGYEQYF | TRBV5-1 | - | - | TRBJ2-7
TGTGCCAGCAGCTCCGGACTAGCGGCGAACACCGGGGAGCTGTTTTTT | CASSSGLAANTGELFF | TRBV7-2 | TRBD2 | - | TRBJ2-2
TGTGCCAGCAGTTTTACAGGGGTTAGTGGCTACACCTTC | CASSFTGVSGYTF | TRBV27 | TRBD1 | - | TRBJ1-2
TGTGCCAGAAGTCATCCGGGACAGGGAGATGAAAAACTGTTTTTT | CARSHPGQGDEKLFF | TRBV5-3 | TRBD1 | - | TRBJ1-4
TGTGCCAGCAGTTACTCCGGACAGGGTCTTGACAATGAGCAGTTCTTC | CASSYSGQGLDNEQFF | TRBV6-5 | TRBD1 | - | TRBJ2-1
TGCAGCGCCGCCGGGACAGGTGGGGGGGAGACCCAGTACTTC | CSAAGTGGGETQYF | TRBV29-1 | TRBD1 | - | TRBJ2-5
TGCAGCGTCACTGGGGCAGGGTACTCCCCTAGTTATGGCTACACCTTC | CSVTGAGYSPSYGYTF | TRBV29-1 | - | - | TRBJ1-2
TGTGCCAGCAGCTTTGGAATGGACAATGAGCAGTTCTTC | CASSFGMDNEQFF | TRBV7-8 | - | few | TRBJ2-1
TGTGCCAGCTCGCCTTCGGGAGGGAACACTGAAGCTTTCTTT | CASSPSGGNTEAFF | TRBV18 | - | - | TRBJ1-1
TGCGCCAGCAGCGCGGGACTAGCGGGAGGCTCGGGTTACAATGAGCAGTTCTTC | CASSAGLAGGSGYNEQFF | TRBV5-1 | TRBD2 | - | TRBJ2-1
TGTGCCAGCAGCAAGACAGGATCGGGGTTCAAAAACATTCAGTACTTC | CASSKTGSGFKNIQYF | TRBV21-1 | - | - | TRBJ2-4
TGCGCCAGCAGTGCATCGGGGGCCAAAAACATTCAGTACTTC | CASSASGAKNIQYF | TRBV10-1 | - | once | TRBJ2-4
TGTGCCAGCAAACCCTACCTCAGGGATACGCAGTATTTT | CASKPYLRDTQYF | TRBV28 | - | - | TRBJ2-3
TGTGCCAGCTCCTCTACCGGACAGGGTAGGTACGAGCAGTACTTC | CASSSTGQGRYEQYF | TRBV18 | TRBD1 | - | TRBJ2-7
TGCGCCAGCGGATTTATGACAGCGAAGAATGAGCAGTTCTTC | CASGFMTAKNEQFF | TRBV5-1 | - | - | TRBJ2-1
TGTGCCAGCAGCGTAGGGGTGACTGCCTATGGCTACACCTTC | CASSVGVTAYGYTF | TRBV9 | - | - | TRBJ1-2
TGTGCCAGCAGCGACCCGGGGCAGGATGGCTACACCTTC | CASSDPGQDGYTF | TRBV28 | - | - | TRBJ1-2
TGTGCCAGCCATAAGAGCAGGGGGACTGAAGCTTTCTTT | CASHKSRGTEAFF | TRBV6-5 | TRBD1 | - | TRBJ1-1
TGTGCCAGCAGCGCTACTAGGGTTTACACAGATACGCAGTATTTT | CASSATRVYTDTQYF | TRBV6-5 | - | - | TRBJ2-3
TGTGCCAGCAGTGATGAGGCAGGGGGGGACTATGGCTACACCTTC | CASSDEAGGDYGYTF | TRBV2 | TRBD1 | - | TRBJ1-2
TGTGCCAGCAGTTTACATTCCGGGACAGGGGGCGCCTCACCCCTCCACTTT | CASSLHSGTGGASPLHF | TRBV27 | TRBD1 | - | TRBJ1-6
TGTGCCAGCAGCTTGGGGGCAGGGGGCACTGAAGCTTTCTTT | CASSLGAGGTEAFF | TRBV5-4 | TRBD1 | once | TRBJ1-1
TGTGCCAGCAGCTTACCGGGACAGGGTCCCATCTTC | CASSLPGQGPIF | TRBV11-2 | TRBD1 | once | TRBJ1-2
TGTGCCATCAGTGCTAGCAATCAGCCCCAGCATTTT | CAISASNQPQHF | TRBV10-3 | - | - | TRBJ1-5